This record concerns one TCR beta chain sequence. This receptor's antigen is unknown. Base-call qualities are not available, and no considerably larger clone is one nucleotide away. Taken from cysteine to phenylalanine, the CDR3 has 15 residues. This entry keeps only the CDR3 DNA: 45 bases, framed from base 1. Relative to germline, V is missing 6 bases and J is missing 0 bases, with 3 bases of the junction outside any gene match. CDR1 MNHEY and CDR2 SVGEGT are derived from the germline V gene. The immunoSEQ Assay, a bias-controlled multiplex PCR, was used to amplify TCRbeta CDR3 regions from genomic DNA. The study's processing was this. Nucleated cell counts per sample were estimated from amplification of reference gene primers within the assay. To quantify the absolute abundance of each unique TCRbeta CDR3 rearrangement, sequence reads were collapsed and filtered. For each sample, productive Simpson clonality was calculated by taking the square root of Simpson's diversity index across productive rearrangements. This is the immuneACCESS table as TCRdb keeps it, with only in-frame sequences that have V and J called. A part of the clones is gone; compared with another copy, unresolved V genes explain less than half, and the rest is unexplained. Clonal size and the V and J genes are those of that table, whereas D and trimming came from the DNA. A total of 35,000 to 50,000 clones appear in this sample, roughly 71% of them only once. The biggest ten clones account for 6.2% of the sample.

Whole blood was collected in K2EDTA tubes by collaborating institutions according to the institutions' own protocols. For TCRbeta analysis, collaborator samples were shipped as frozen whole blood, as isolated PBMCs, or as DNA extracted from either sample type. These data come from a study of blood T cell repertoires in COVID-19 (dated by TCRdb to between 2020 and 2021). As for the study more broadly: Collaborator samples came from the United States, Italy and Spain and covered acute and convalescent phases of COVID-19. The prospective study material was composed of cDNA or gDNA derived from T cells, B-cell-depleted T cells, or PBMCs. Deeply sampled blood TCRbeta repertoires from subjects exposed to, actively infected with, or recovered from COVID-19 were included in the dataset. The repertoires were released in a freely available public database meant as a resource for research on the immune response to SARS-CoV-2. The samples were drawn from two sources: the first 160 participants of the ongoing ImmuneRACE study, and over 950 subjects contributed by 6 global collaborators. Sample metadata almost always included a de-identified subject ID, COVID-19 status, age in years and sex. HLA class I and class II types, where available, came from metadata supplied by the sample provider rather than from assay-based typing. General study outcomes and caveats: Clinical and demographic metadata were provided uncurated, with the amount varying by source and participant.

The origin of this receptor is an elderly man with acute or convalescent COVID-19. The chain is assembled from TRBV6-2 or TRBV6-3 and TRBJ1-1; 11 junctional bases match TRBD1. Material: peripheral blood. The CDR3 is CASSRTGGLNTEAFF. In nucleotide form, the sequence is TGTGCCAGCAGCCGGACAGGGGGCTTGAACACTGAAGCTTTCTTT.